This T cell receptor (beta chain) was observed in a study of blood T cell repertoires in COVID-19 (dated by TCRdb to about 2020). Notes on the research overall: Samples covering the acute and convalescent phases of COVID-19 were provided by collaborators in the United States, Italy and Spain. The prospective study material was composed of cDNA or gDNA derived from T cells, B-cell-depleted T cells, or PBMCs. The dataset comprised deeply sampled blood TCRbeta repertoires from subjects exposed to, actively infected with, or recovered from COVID-19. A freely available public database, intended as a resource for researchers studying the immune response to SARS-CoV-2, is where the repertoires were released. The samples were drawn from the first 160 participants of the ongoing ImmuneRACE study and from some 1,300 subjects provided by 6 global collaborators. Sample metadata almost always included a de-identified subject ID, COVID-19 status, age in years and sex. Where available, HLA class I and class II types were obtained from metadata supplied by the sample provider rather than from assay-based typing. Summary of the overall study and its limitations: Clinical and demographic metadata were provided uncurated, with the amount varying by source and participant.

Regarding this clone: There is no known antigen for this receptor. No base-level quality is on record; no much larger clone is a single base apart.

CDR1 and CDR2 (SGHRS, YFSETQ) derive from the germline V gene. Germline trimming: 4 bases from V, 4 bases from J; junction bases outside gene matches: 10. The CDR3 covers 16 residues, taking in both the cysteine and the phenylalanine. Only CDR3 DNA remains: 48 bases, in frame from the first base. TCRbeta CDR3 regions were amplified from genomic DNA using the immunoSEQ Assay, a bias-controlled multiplex PCR. For the original study's pipeline: Nucleated cell counts per sample were estimated from amplification of reference gene primers within the assay. To quantify the absolute abundance of each unique TCRbeta CDR3 rearrangement, sequence reads were collapsed and filtered. For each sample, productive Simpson clonality was calculated as the square root of Simpson's diversity index over productive rearrangements. TCRdb stores this immuneACCESS table with in-frame sequences only. Part of the clones is absent; in the studies checked, under half of the shortfall reflects unresolved V genes, and no reason is known for the rest. V, J and clone size reflect that table, while D and trimming were determined from the DNA. The table for this sample lists about 300,000 clones; roughly 92% of them were counted only once. The top ten constitute over 2% of the sample.

At one collaborating source in Seattle, patients were enrolled during active infection and were followed longitudinally through the course of disease. Each collaborating institution followed its own protocols to collect whole blood in K2EDTA tubes. For TCRbeta analysis, collaborators shipped samples as frozen whole blood, isolated PBMCs, or DNA extracted from either of those sample types. This sequence was found in a woman aged 25 to 39 with COVID-19, enrolled during active disease. The chain links TRBV5-1 with TRBJ1-2, and 10 bases in between align with TRBD1. The sample taken for sequencing was peripheral blood. The DNA is TGCGCCAGCAGCCGGAGACAGGGGGCATATCGCTATGGCTACACCTTC. Its protein product is CASSRRQGAYRYGYTF.